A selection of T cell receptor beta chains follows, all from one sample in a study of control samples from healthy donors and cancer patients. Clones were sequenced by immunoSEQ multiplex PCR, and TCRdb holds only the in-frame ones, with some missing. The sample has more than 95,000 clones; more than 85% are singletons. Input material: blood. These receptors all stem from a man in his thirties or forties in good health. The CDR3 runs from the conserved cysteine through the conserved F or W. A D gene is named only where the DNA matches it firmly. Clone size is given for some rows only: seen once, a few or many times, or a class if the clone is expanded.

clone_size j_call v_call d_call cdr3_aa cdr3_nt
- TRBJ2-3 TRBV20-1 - CSAPSLGGQYF TGCAGTGCTCCTTCTTTGGGGGGGCAGTATTTT
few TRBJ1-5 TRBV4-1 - CASSQDGQFNQPQHF TGCGCCAGCAGCCAAGACGGGCAGTTCAATCAGCCCCAGCATTTT
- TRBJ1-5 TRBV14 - CASSQDQESSNQPQHF TGTGCCAGCAGCCAAGATCAAGAGTCCAGCAATCAGCCCCAGCATTTT
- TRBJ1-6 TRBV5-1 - CASSLGQVNSPLHF TGCGCCAGCAGCTTGGGGCAGGTTAATTCACCCCTCCACTTT
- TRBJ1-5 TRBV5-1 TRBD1 CASSSYLYRDRGRRDNQPQHF TGCGCCAGCAGCTCATATCTCTACCGGGACAGGGGAAGGAGGGACAATCAGCCCCAGCATTTT
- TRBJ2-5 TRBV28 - CASSSTRGAEGETQYF TGTGCCAGCAGTTCCACCCGGGGCGCCGAGGGAGAGACCCAGTACTTC
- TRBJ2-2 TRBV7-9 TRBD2 CASSPFKAGDHTGELFF TGTGCCAGCAGCCCTTTCAAAGCGGGGGACCACACCGGGGAGCTGTTTTTT
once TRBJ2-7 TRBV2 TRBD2 CAGTSASYEQYF TGTGCCGGTACTAGCGCCTCCTACGAGCAGTACTTC
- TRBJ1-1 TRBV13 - CASSPRGGMNTEAFF TGTGCCAGCAGCCCTAGGGGGGGAATGAACACTGAAGCTTTCTTT
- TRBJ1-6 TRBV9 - CASSVDLYNSPLHF TGTGCCAGCAGCGTTGACTTATATAATTCACCCCTCCACTTT
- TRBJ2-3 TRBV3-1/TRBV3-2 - CASSHILEAGTDTQYF TGTGCCAGCAGCCATATCCTAGAGGCGGGCACAGATACGCAGTATTTT
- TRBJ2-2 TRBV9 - CASSVVLGELFF TGTGCCAGCAGCGTAGTACTGGGGGAGCTGTTTTTT
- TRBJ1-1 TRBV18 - CASSPPIGWGNTEAFF TGTGCCAGCTCACCACCGATTGGGTGGGGGAACACTGAAGCTTTCTTT
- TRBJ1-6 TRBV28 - CASLTGTGVGSPLHF TGTGCCAGCCTCACAGGGACTGGGGTGGGGTCACCCCTCCACTTT
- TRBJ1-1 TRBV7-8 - CASSLIARTVNTEAFF TGTGCCAGCAGCTTAATTGCCCGGACGGTGAACACTGAAGCTTTCTTT
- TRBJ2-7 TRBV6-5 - CASSYGSGYEQYF TGTGCCAGCAGTTACGGTAGCGGCTACGAGCAGTACTTC
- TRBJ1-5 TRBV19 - CASSVIVENNQPQHF TGTGCCAGTAGTGTGATCGTGGAAAACAATCAGCCCCAGCATTTT
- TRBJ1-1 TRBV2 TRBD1 CASITGDTEAFF TGTGCCAGCATTACAGGGGACACTGAAGCTTTCTTT
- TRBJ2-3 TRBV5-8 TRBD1 CASSWGDRNTDTQYF TGTGCCAGCAGCTGGGGGGACAGGAACACAGATACGCAGTATTTT
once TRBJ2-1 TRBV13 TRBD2 CASSSQAGGPIYNEQFF TGTGCCAGCAGCTCCCAGGCGGGGGGTCCGATCTACAATGAGCAGTTCTTC
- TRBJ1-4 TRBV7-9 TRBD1 CASSSPRGQLGEKLFF TGTGCCAGCAGCTCCCCAAGGGGGCAACTGGGGGAAAAACTGTTTTTT
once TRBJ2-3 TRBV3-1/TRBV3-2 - CASSQDLPRQSVTDTQYF TGTGCCAGCAGCCAAGACCTTCCGAGACAGAGCGTCACAGATACGCAGTATTTT
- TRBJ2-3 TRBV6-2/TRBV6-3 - CASSYSSGRADTQYF TGTGCCAGCAGTTACTCTTCGGGCAGGGCAGATACGCAGTATTTT
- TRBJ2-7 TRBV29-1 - CSVGQARRYEQYF TGCAGCGTTGGACAGGCCAGACGCTACGAGCAGTACTTC
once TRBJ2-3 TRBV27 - CASSSGTARDTQYF TGTGCCAGCAGTTCCGGGACGGCCCGGGATACGCAGTATTTT
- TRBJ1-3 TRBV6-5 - CASIKTGTRTIYF TGTGCCAGTATAAAGACAGGTACCCGGACCATATATTTT
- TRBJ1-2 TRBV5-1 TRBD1 CASSPDRDGYTF TGCGCCAGCAGCCCGGACAGGGATGGCTACACCTTC
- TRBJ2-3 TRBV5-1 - CASAGRSLGRTDTQYF TGCGCCAGCGCAGGGAGATCTTTGGGGAGGACAGATACGCAGTATTTT
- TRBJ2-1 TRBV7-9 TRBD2 CASSSRAPPGGRHNEQFF TGTGCCAGCAGCTCCCGAGCCCCTCCGGGGGGGCGGCACAATGAGCAGTTCTTC
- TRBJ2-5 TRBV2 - CASSPRGLGKETQYF TGTGCCAGCAGTCCCAGGGGCCTGGGGAAAGAGACCCAGTACTTC
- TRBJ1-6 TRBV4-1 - CASSQDGPGPPLHF TGCGCCAGCAGCCAAGACGGGCCAGGGCCACCCCTCCACTTT
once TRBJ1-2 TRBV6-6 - CASSYPQGLYGYTF TGTGCCAGCAGTTACCCCCAGGGATTATATGGCTACACCTTC
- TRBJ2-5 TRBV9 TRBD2 CASSVEAGGQETQYF TGTGCCAGCAGCGTAGAAGCGGGGGGACAAGAGACCCAGTACTTC
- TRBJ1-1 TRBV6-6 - CASRRETVDTEAFF TGTGCCAGTAGACGGGAAACAGTGGACACTGAAGCTTTCTTT
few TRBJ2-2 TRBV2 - CASSETRTALTGELFF TGTGCCAGCAGTGAAACCCGGACCGCGCTCACCGGGGAGCTGTTTTTT
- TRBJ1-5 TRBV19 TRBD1 CASSISDRGHQPQHF TGTGCCAGTAGTATTAGCGACAGGGGACACCAGCCCCAGCATTTT